This T cell receptor (beta chain) derives from a study of T-cell reconstitution after alpha-beta-depleted transplantation in children. The library targeted TCRbeta and was prepared with unique molecular identifiers. TCRdb called the PCR reads again in MiXCR, with one record for every CDR3 protein. The sample has 500,000 or so distinct CDR3 sequences; about 10% are singletons. As regards this clonotype: The antigen remains undetermined.

Study-wide points: From surviving recipient T cells and thymic progenitors came the high day-60 TCRbeta diversity observed in some patients. Newly generated T cells supplied most T-cell counts and diversity one year post-transplant. There were reportedly several hundred expanded graft clones from which alpha-beta T cells came about two months after transplant.

The starting material was PBMCs, mostly from graft donor cells, obtained 180 days after TCRalphabeta/CD19-depleted stem cell transplant. This TCR was recovered from a female patient between 2 and 10 years old who had a stem cell transplant for aplastic anemia, so the T cells may come from the graft donor.

CDR3 loop: CASSGRQGPSYEQYF. The CDR3 nucleotides are TGTGCCAGCAGTGGGCGGCAGGGCCCTTCCTACGAGCAGTACTTC. This sequence joins TRBV28 and TRBJ2-7, with D possibly TRBD1 on 5 matching bases. This CDR3 is 15 amino acids long. Trimming left V 5 bases short and J 1 base short, with 15 bases between. Per germline, CDR1 MDHEN and CDR2 SYDVKM.